This TCR beta chain appears in the sequencing data of a study of T cells in Graves' hyperthyroidism and ophthalmopathy. Findings of the study overall: Blood also held most thyroid clonotypes expanded beyond 0.001.

This clonotype was seen repeatedly, ten times or more. Its cognate antigen is unknown. TCR beta CDR3 regions were amplified from RNA transcripts. The HTBI primer set served for first-round RT-PCR of the TCR CDR3. MiXCR, applied by TCRdb to the multiplex PCR reads, yields one record per CDR3 protein. The table shows about 510,000 distinct CDR3 sequences, with about 45% occurring only once. The CDR3 has 15 residues. V was trimmed by 4 bases and J by 1 base, leaving 14 bases between them. The germline gives CDR1 SGHRS, CDR2 YFSETQ. The specimen sequenced was peripheral blood or thyroid tissue (not recorded which). This sequence originates from an adult woman with Graves' disease, either hyperthyroidism or ophthalmopathy (not recorded which). The gene calls are TRBV5-1 and TRBJ2-5; D possibly corresponds to TRBD2 (6 bases). The CDR3 region is CASSPNSGPQETQYF. DNA of the CDR3: TGCGCCAGCAGCCCCAATAGCGGACCCCAAGAGACCCAGTACTTC. Full variable domain (outside the CDR3, taken from reference TRBV5-1 and TRBJ2-5): KAGVTQTPRYLIKTRGQQVTLSCSPISGHRSVSWYQQTPGQGLQFLFEYFSETQRNKGNFPGRFSGRQFSNSRSEMNVSTLELGDSALYLCASSPNSGPQETQYFGPGTRLLVL.